Listed below are T cell receptor beta chains from one sample, sequenced in a study of long-term antiretroviral therapy in people with HIV. Here immunoSEQ multiplex PCR was the method, and the copy in TCRdb shows in-frame clones only, minus some. The table lists roughly 30,000 clones, approximately 83% of them singletons, with around 3.7% in the top ten. Sample: unsorted PBMCs, taken 0.8 years before starting antiretroviral therapy. The receptor set was obtained from a man between 18 and 35 years old with HIV. The CDR3 runs from the conserved cysteine through the conserved F or W. The D gene is left open where the match is weak. A row's size may be missing; if present it is once, few, many or a size class.

abundance,j_gene,d_gene,v_gene,CDR3aa,CDR3nt
once,TRBJ2-4,TRBD2,TRBV10-3,CAISESGGNKIAKNIQYF,TGTGCCATCAGTGAGTCGGGAGGGAACAAAATAGCCAAAAACATTCAGTACTTC
NA,TRBJ1-5,NA,TRBV2,CASSYRELGQPQHF,TGTGCCAGCAGCTACAGGGAACTGGGGCAGCCCCAGCATTTT
NA,TRBJ2-7,NA,TRBV11-2,CASIQRGSHEQYF,TGTGCCAGCATTCAACGGGGGAGCCACGAGCAGTACTTC
NA,TRBJ1-3,NA,TRBV7-7,CASSLGTHSGNTIYF,TGTGCTAGCAGCTTAGGGACCCACTCTGGAAACACCATATATTTT
once,TRBJ2-1,TRBD2,TRBV5-4,CASSLGLAGVDEQFF,TGTGCCAGCAGCTTGGGGCTAGCGGGGGTCGATGAGCAGTTCTTC
once,TRBJ1-1,TRBD1,TRBV19,CASSIDRGSAFF,TGTGCCAGTAGTATCGACAGGGGCAGCGCTTTCTTT
NA,TRBJ1-3,NA,TRBV7-9,CASSLRADSVHTIYF,TGTGCCAGCAGCTTAAGGGCGGATTCTGTTCACACCATATATTTT
NA,TRBJ2-7,NA,TRBV29-1,CSVYTGASAPYEQYF,TGCAGCGTTTATACCGGGGCTAGCGCACCCTACGAGCAGTACTTC
NA,TRBJ1-1,TRBD1,TRBV6-1,CASSDWGGTGRTEAFF,TGTGCCAGCAGTGATTGGGGAGGGACAGGGAGAACTGAAGCTTTCTTT
NA,TRBJ2-1,TRBD1,TRBV4-2,CASSQDPPGTGRIDEQFF,TGTGCCAGCAGCCAAGACCCGCCCGGGACAGGGAGGATCGATGAGCAGTTCTTC
NA,TRBJ2-3,TRBD2,TRBV7-8,CASSPRTSGASTDTQYF,TGTGCCAGCAGCCCCCGGACTAGCGGGGCTAGCACAGATACGCAGTATTTT
NA,TRBJ2-2,NA,TRBV6-1,CASSEAGQYGELFF,TGTGCCAGCAGTGAAGCGGGGCAGTACGGGGAGCTGTTTTTT
medium-sized,TRBJ1-1,NA,TRBV4-1,CASSQAVGTEAFF,TGCGCCAGCAGCCAAGCCGTAGGCACTGAAGCTTTCTTT
few,TRBJ1-1,NA,TRBV19,CASSPGYTEAFF,TGTGCCAGTTCACCAGGGTACACTGAAGCTTTCTTT
NA,TRBJ1-1,NA,TRBV11-3,CASSLEPNTEAFF,TGTGCCAGCAGCTTAGAACCGAACACTGAAGCTTTCTTT
NA,TRBJ2-2,NA,TRBV19,CASSWDENTGELFF,TGTGCCAGTAGTTGGGACGAGAACACCGGGGAGCTGTTTTTT
NA,TRBJ1-1,NA,TRBV6-6,CASSYPDRNEAFF,TGTGCCAGCAGTTATCCCGACAGAAACGAAGCTTTCTTT
NA,TRBJ2-1,NA,TRBV29-1,CSVVRDLTYNEQFF,TGCAGCGTCGTCCGGGACCTAACCTACAATGAGCAGTTCTTC
NA,TRBJ2-7,NA,TRBV7-8,CASSLRVPTYYEQYF,TGTGCCAGCAGCTTAAGGGTCCCGACCTACTACGAGCAGTACTTC
once,TRBJ1-3,TRBD1,TRBV12-5,CASGYLDRGSGNTIYF,TGTGCTAGTGGTTACCTAGACAGGGGCTCTGGAAACACCATATATTTT
NA,TRBJ2-7,TRBD1,TRBV2,CASSWDSAIYEQYF,TGTGCCAGCAGTTGGGACAGCGCTATCTACGAGCAGTACTTC
NA,TRBJ1-5,NA,TRBV11-1,CASSLGLNQPQHF,TGTGCCAGCAGCTTAGGGCTAAATCAGCCCCAGCATTTT
NA,TRBJ1-2,NA,TRBV30,CACRGNYGYTF,TGTGCCTGCAGGGGAAACTATGGCTACACCTTC
NA,TRBJ2-1,NA,TRBV5-1,CASSLAVIRDNEQFF,TGCGCCAGCAGCTTGGCCGTGATTAGGGACAATGAGCAGTTCTTC
NA,TRBJ2-3,TRBD1,TRBV7-3,CASSLGQGSTDTQYF,TGTGCCAGCAGCTTGGGACAGGGTAGCACAGATACGCAGTATTTT
NA,TRBJ1-3,NA,TRBV12-5,CASGQASGTGNTIYF,TGTGCTAGTGGCCAAGCGTCGGGAACTGGAAACACCATATATTTT
NA,TRBJ2-1,NA,TRBV2,CASSEGLAWVDGSEQFF,TGTGCCAGCAGTGAAGGTCTAGCGTGGGTCGATGGAAGTGAGCAGTTCTTC
NA,TRBJ2-7,TRBD1,TRBV7-9,CASSPQGLPYEQYF,TGTGCCAGCAGCCCACAGGGGCTCCCTTACGAGCAGTACTTC
NA,TRBJ2-6,TRBD1,TRBV4-3,CASSQDRGTAAVLTF,TGCGCCAGCAGCCAAGACAGGGGGACCGCCGCCGTCCTGACTTTC
once,TRBJ2-2,NA,TRBV7-2,CASRHRDGDTGELFF,TGTGCCAGCAGGCACCGGGACGGGGACACCGGGGAGCTGTTTTTT
NA,TRBJ1-3,NA,TRBV9,CASSPETSGNTIYF,TGTGCCAGCAGCCCAGAGACCTCTGGAAACACCATATATTTT